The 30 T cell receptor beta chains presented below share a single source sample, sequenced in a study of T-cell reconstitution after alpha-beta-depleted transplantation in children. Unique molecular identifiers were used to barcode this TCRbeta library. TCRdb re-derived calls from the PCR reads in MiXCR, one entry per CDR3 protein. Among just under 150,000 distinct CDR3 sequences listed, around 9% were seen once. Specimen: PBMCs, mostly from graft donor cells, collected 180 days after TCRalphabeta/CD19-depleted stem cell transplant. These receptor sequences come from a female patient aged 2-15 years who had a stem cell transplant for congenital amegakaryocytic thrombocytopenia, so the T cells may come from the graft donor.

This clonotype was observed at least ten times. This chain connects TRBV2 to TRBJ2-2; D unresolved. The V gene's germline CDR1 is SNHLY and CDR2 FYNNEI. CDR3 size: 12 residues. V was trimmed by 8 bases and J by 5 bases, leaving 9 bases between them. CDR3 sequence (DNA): TGTGCCAGCGAGTGGGGTACCGGGGAGCTGTTTTTT. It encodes CASEWGTGELFF.

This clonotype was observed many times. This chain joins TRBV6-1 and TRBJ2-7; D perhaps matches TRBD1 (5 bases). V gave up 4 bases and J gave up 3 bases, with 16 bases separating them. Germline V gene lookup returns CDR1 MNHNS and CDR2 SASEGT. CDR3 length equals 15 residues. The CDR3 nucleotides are TGTGCCAGCAGTGGACAGTCATTTACCGACTACGAGCAGTACTTC. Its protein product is CASSGQSFTDYEQYF.

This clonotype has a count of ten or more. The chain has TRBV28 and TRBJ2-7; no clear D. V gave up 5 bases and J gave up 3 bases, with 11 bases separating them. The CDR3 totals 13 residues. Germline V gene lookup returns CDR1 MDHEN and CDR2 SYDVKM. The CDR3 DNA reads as TGTGCCAGCAGTCCGCCCCCAGGCTACGAGCAGTACTTC. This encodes CASSPPPGYEQYF.

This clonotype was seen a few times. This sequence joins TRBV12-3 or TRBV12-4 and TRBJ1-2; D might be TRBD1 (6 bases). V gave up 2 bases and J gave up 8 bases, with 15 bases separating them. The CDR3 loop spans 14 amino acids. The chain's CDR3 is CASSLSGGRGGYTF. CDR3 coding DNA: TGTGCCAGCAGTTTATCCGGGGGGCGCGGAGGCTACACCTTC.

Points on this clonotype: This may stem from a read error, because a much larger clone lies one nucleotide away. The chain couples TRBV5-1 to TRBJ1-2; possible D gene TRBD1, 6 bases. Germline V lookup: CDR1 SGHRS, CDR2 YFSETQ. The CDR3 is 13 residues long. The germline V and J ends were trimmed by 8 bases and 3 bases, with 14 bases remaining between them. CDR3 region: CASRTVADYGYTF. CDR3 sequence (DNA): TGCGCCAGTCGGACAGTGGCGGACTATGGCTACACCTTC.

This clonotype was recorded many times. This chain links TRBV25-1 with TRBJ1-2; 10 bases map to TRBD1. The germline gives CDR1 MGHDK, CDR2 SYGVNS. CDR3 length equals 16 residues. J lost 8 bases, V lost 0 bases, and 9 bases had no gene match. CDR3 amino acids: CASSEYPGQGGLGYTF. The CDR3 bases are TGTGCCAGCAGTGAATACCCCGGACAGGGGGGTTTAGGCTACACCTTC.

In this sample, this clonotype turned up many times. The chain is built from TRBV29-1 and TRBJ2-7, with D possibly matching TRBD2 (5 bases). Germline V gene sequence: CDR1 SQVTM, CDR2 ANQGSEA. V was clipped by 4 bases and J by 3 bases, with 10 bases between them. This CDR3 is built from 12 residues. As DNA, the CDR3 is TGCAGCGTTGTGGCTGGGAGCTACGAGCAGTACTTC. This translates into CSVVAGSYEQYF.

CDR3 loop: CSVVNTYNTEAFF. Here the CDR3 DNA reads TGCAGCGTTGTTAACACTTACAACACTGAAGCTTTCTTT. The rearrangement joins TRBV29-1 to TRBJ1-1; D unclear. CDR3 length: 13 amino acids. V dropped 4 bases and J dropped 2 bases, with 11 bases sitting between them. CDR1 is SQVTM, CDR2 ANQGSEA, per germline.

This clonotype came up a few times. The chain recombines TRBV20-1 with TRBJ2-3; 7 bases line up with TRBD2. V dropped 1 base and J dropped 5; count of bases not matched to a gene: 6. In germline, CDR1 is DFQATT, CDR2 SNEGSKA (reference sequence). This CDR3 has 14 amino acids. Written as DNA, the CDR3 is TGCAGTGCTAGAGCCCTCCTAGCGGAAGATACGCAGTATTTT. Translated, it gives CSARALLAEDTQYF.

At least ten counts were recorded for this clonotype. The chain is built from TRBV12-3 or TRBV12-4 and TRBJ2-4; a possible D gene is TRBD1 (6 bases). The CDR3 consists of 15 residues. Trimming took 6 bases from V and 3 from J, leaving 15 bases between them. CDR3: CASRQDRTNKNIQYF. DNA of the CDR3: TGTGCCAGCAGGCAAGACAGGACCAACAAAAACATTCAGTACTTC.

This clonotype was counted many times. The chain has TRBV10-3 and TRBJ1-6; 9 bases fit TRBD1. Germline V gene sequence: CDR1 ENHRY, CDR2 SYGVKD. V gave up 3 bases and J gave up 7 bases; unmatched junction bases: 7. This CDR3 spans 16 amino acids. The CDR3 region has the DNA TGTGCCATCAGTGATAAAAGGGACAGGGCCAATTCACCCCTCCACTTT. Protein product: CAISDKRDRANSPLHF.

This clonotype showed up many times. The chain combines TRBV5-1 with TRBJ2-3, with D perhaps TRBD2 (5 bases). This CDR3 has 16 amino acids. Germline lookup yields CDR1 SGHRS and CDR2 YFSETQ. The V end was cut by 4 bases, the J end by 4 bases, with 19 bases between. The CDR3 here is CASSPSTWGDADTQYF. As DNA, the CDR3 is TGCGCCAGCAGCCCGTCGACGTGGGGAGACGCAGATACGCAGTATTTT.

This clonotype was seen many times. CDR3 loop: CASSDRGLYGYTF. The DNA of the CDR3 is TGTGCCAGCAGTGACAGGGGGCTTTATGGCTACACCTTC. V is TRBV4-2 and J is TRBJ1-2, with 10 bases that match TRBD1. Germline values: CDR1 LGHNA, CDR2 YNFKEQ. V lost 6 bases to trimming and J lost 5 bases; unmatched junction nucleotides: 3. This CDR3 is 13 amino acids long.

CDR3 nucleotide sequence: TGCGCCAGCAGCTCGGACAGGGTATATGGGACTGAAGCTTTCTTT. Translating gives CASSSDRVYGTEAFF. The rearrangement links TRBV5-1 to TRBJ1-1; TRBD1 agrees at 8 bases. There are 15 residues in the CDR3. In germline, CDR1 is SGHRS, CDR2 YFSETQ. The trim removed 3 bases at V and 5 bases at J, leaving 9 bases unmatched.

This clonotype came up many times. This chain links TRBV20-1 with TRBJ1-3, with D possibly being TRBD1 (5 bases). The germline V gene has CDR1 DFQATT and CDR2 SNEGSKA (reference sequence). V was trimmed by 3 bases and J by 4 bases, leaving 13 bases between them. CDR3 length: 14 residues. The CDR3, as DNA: TGCAGTGCTAGGGCTCCAGGGAAAGGAAACACCATATATTTT. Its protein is CSARAPGKGNTIYF.

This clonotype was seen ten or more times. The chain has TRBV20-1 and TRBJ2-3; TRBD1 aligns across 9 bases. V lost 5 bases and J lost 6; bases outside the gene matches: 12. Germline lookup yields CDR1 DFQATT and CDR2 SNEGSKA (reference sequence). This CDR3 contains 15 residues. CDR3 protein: CSASDSGQGMDTQYF. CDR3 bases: TGCAGTGCTTCGGACTCCGGACAGGGGATGGATACGCAGTATTTT.

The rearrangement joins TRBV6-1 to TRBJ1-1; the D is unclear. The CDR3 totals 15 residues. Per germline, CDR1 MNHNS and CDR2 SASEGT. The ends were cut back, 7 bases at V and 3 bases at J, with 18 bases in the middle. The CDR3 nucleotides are TGTGCCAGCAACCCACTCCATTATAGGGACACTGAAGCTTTCTTT. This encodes CASNPLHYRDTEAFF.

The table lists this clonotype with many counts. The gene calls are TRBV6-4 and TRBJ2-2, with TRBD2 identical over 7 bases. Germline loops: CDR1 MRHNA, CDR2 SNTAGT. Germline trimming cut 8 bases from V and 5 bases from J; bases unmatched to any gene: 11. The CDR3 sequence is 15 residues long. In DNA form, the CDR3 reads TGTGCCAGCGCCCCGGGGAGCGGGGAAACCGGGGAGCTGTTTTTT. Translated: CASAPGSGETGELFF.

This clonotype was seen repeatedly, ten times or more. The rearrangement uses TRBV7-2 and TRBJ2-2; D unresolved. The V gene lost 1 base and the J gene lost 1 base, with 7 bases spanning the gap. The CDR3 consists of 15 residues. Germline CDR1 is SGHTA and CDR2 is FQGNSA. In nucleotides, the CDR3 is TGTGCCAGCAGCTTAGTAGGGCGGAACACCGGGGAGCTGTTTTTT. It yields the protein CASSLVGRNTGELFF.

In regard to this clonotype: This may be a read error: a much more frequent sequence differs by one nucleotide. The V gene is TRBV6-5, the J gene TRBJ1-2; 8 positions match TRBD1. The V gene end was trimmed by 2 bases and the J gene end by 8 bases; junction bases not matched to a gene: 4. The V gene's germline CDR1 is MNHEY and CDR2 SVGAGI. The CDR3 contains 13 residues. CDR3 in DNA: TGTGCCAGCAGTTACGTGACAGGGGAAGGCTACACCTTC. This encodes CASSYVTGEGYTF.

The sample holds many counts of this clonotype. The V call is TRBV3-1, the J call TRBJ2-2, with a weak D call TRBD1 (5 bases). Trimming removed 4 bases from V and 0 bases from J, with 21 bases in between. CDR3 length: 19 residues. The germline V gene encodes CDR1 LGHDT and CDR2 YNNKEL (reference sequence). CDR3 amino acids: CASSPRVGQSTANTGELFF. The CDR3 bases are TGTGCCAGCAGCCCCCGGGTGGGGCAATCTACCGCGAACACCGGGGAGCTGTTTTTT.

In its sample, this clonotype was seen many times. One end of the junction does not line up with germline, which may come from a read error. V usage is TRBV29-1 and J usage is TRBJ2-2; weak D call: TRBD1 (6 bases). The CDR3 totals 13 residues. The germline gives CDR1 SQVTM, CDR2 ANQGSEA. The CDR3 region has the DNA TGTAGCCTTGGACAGCCGAACACCGGGGAGCTGTTTTTT. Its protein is CSLGQPNTGELFF.

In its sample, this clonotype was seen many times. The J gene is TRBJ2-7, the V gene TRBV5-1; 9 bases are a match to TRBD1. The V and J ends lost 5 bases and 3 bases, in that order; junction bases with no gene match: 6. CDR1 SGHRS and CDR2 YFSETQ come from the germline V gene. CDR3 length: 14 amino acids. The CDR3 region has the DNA TGCGCCAGCAGGGAAACAGGGGGCCGCTACGAGCAGTACTTC. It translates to CASRETGGRYEQYF. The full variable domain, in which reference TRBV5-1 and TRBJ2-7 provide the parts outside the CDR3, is KAGVTQTPRYLIKTRGQQVTLSCSPISGHRSVSWYQQTPGQGLQFLFEYFSETQRNKGNFPGRFSGRQFSNSRSEMNVSTLELGDSALYLCASRETGGRYEQYFGPGTRLTVT.

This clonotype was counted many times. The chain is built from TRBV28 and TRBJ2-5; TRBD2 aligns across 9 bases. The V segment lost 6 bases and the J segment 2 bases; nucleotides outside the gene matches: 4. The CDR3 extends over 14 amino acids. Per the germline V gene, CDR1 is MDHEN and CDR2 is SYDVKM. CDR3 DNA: TGTGCCAGCAGGCCAAGCGGGGGGCAAGAGACCCAGTACTTC. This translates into CASRPSGGQETQYF.

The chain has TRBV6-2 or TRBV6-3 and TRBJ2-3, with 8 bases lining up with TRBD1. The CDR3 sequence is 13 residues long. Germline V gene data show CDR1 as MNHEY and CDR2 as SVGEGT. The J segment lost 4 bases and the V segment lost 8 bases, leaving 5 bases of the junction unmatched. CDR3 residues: CASGQGISDTQYF. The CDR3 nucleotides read TGTGCCAGCGGACAGGGAATATCAGATACGCAGTATTTT.

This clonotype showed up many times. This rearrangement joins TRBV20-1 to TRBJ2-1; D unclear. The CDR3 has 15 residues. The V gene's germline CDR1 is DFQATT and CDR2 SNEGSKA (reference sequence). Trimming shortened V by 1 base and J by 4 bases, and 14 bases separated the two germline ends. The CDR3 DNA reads TGCAGTGCTAGAGCTTCGCGGACCATATACAATGAGCAGTTCTTC. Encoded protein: CSARASRTIYNEQFF.

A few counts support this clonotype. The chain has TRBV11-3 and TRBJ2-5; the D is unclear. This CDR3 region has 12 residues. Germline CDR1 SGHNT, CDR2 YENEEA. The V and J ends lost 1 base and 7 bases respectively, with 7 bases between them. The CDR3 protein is CASSLGLGTQYF. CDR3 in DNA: TGTGCCAGCAGCTTAGGCCTGGGGACCCAGTACTTC.

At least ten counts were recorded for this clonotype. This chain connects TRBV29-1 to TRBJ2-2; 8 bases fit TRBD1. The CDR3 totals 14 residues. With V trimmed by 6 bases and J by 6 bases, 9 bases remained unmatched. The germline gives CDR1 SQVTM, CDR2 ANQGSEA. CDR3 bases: TGCAGCGTGGAGGACAGGGAATCCGCCGGGGAGCTGTTTTTT. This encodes CSVEDRESAGELFF.

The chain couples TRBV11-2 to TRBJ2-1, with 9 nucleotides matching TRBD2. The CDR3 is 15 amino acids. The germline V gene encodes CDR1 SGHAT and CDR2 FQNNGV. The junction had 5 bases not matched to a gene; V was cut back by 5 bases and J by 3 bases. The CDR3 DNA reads TGTGCCAGCAGCATTAGCGGGGGATTCTACAATGAGCAGTTCTTC. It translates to CASSISGGFYNEQFF.

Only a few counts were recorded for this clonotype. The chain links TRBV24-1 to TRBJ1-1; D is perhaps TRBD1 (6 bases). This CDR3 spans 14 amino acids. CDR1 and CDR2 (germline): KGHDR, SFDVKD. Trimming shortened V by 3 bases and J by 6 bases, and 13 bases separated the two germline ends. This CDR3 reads CATSDNSRGPEAFF. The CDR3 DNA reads TGTGCCACCAGTGATAATTCACGGGGGCCTGAAGCTTTCTTT.